This T cell receptor (beta chain) was captured by sequencing in a study of T cells in Graves' hyperthyroidism and ophthalmopathy. Study context: Peripheral blood sampling occurred at initial diagnosis, before any treatment.

Amplification yielded TCR beta CDR3 regions, with RNA transcripts as the source. TCR CDR3 underwent first-round RT-PCR with the HTBI primer set. MiXCR, applied by TCRdb to the multiplex PCR reads, yields one record per CDR3 protein. This table has about 620,000 distinct CDR3 sequences, 15% to 20% appearing once. Uncontrolled infection, other autoimmune disease, pregnancy and lactation each barred patients from inclusion. Orbital computed tomography, thyroid ultrasound, serum thyroxine and TRAb, and clinical symptoms together informed the diagnoses. This clonotype came up a few times. Antigen specificity is unknown. Findings of the study overall: Within blood appeared most thyroid clonotypes that had expanded above 0.001.

Germline assignment: CDR1 ENHRY and CDR2 SYGVKD. Trimming stripped 6 bases from V and 1 base from J, with 9 bases between. This CDR3 region has 13 residues. The TCR was taken from a woman aged 30 to 39 with Graves' hyperthyroidism. Source material: blood. J is TRBJ1-1 and V is TRBV10-3, with D perhaps TRBD1 (6 bases). For the CDR3, the DNA is TGTGCCATCAGCAGGACAGAGAACACTGAAGCTTTCTTT. Amino acid sequence: CAISRTENTEAFF.